The source of this TCR beta chain is a study of beta chain features in type 1 diabetes. In total, each donor contributed a single heparinised blood draw that averaged around 100 mL. CD4+ naive, central memory, regulatory and stem cell-like memory subsets were isolated by sorting on CD45RO/CCR7/CD25/CD127/CD95/CD27. Expressed TCRB transcripts were sequenced after all isolated RNA was converted to cDNA. Some 1 million reads were obtained per stem cell-like memory T cell sample on average. Produced via immunoSEQ multiplex PCR; TCRdb's table is partial and in-frame only. The sample consists of about 15,000 clones, less than 45% of them appearing once. The study's findings and limits: Compared with healthy donors, patients appeared to share more similar naive, central memory and regulatory TCRB repertoires.

On this clone itself: No antigen is known for it.

The origin of this receptor is a woman in her 40s in good health. Material for sequencing was stem cell memory CD4+ T cells from blood.

CDR3 sequence (DNA): TGTGCCAGCAGCCAACTAGCGGGGGGGCCCGGCGGGGAGCTGTTTTTT. This gives the protein CASSQLAGGPGGELFF. The chain links TRBV7-9 to TRBJ2-2; 13 bases agree with TRBD2. Germline lookup yields CDR1 SEHNR and CDR2 FQNEAQ (reference sequence). With V trimmed by 5 bases and J by 7 bases, 7 bases remained unmatched. This CDR3 region has 16 residues.